A single sample is the source of the 23 T cell receptor beta chains below, sequenced in a study of identical twins. Via MiXCR, TCRdb re-called the 5' RACE reads, giving one row per CDR3 protein. Of fewer than 250,000 distinct CDR3 sequences in the sample, approximately 15% were seen once. Another study also made use of these data, one on T cells expressing NK-cell markers.

The sample consisted of CD8+ T cells sorted from blood. These receptors all come from a woman between 18 and 29 years old in good health.

Only a few counts were recorded for this clonotype. This chain joins TRBV9 and TRBJ2-7; TRBD1 or TRBD2 may be the D gene (6 bases each). Germline CDR1 and CDR2: SGDLS and YYNGEE. V lost 4 bases, J lost 5 bases, and 16 bases lay in between. The CDR3 extends over 14 amino acids. CDR3 amino acids: CASSPLMGGNEQYF. DNA of the CDR3: TGTGCCAGCAGCCCCCTGATGGGGGGCAACGAGCAGTACTTC.

The rearrangement uses TRBV29-1 and TRBJ1-2; D is uncertain. V shed 6 bases and J shed 4 bases, with 9 bases lying between them. Germline V gives CDR1 SQVTM, CDR2 ANQGSEA. The CDR3 is 11 amino acids. The CDR3 spells CSVPGPYGYTF. The CDR3, as DNA: TGCAGCGTCCCTGGTCCCTATGGCTACACCTTC.

V gene TRBV6-2 or TRBV6-3 combines with J gene TRBJ2-4; either TRBD1 or TRBD2 may supply D (5 bases each). Per the germline V gene, CDR1 is MNHEY and CDR2 is SVGEGT. Trimming took off 7 bases at V and 7 bases at J, with 14 bases between the two ends. The CDR3 totals 13 residues. CDR3 sequence reads: CASTHRGENIQYF. CDR3 in DNA: TGTGCCAGCACCCACCGAGGGGAGAACATTCAGTACTTC.

The sample holds many counts of this clonotype. The CDR3 here is CASSSGYSGRAGELFF. Written as DNA, the CDR3 is TGCGCCAGCAGCTCTGGATATAGCGGGAGGGCCGGGGAGCTGTTTTTT. The chain links TRBV5-1 to TRBJ2-2; the match to TRBD2 covers 11 bases. The V segment lost 3 bases and the J segment 6 bases; nucleotides outside the gene matches: 7. Germline CDR1 and CDR2: SGHRS and YFSETQ. This CDR3 spans 16 amino acids. The full variable domain, in which reference TRBV5-1 and TRBJ2-2 provide the parts outside the CDR3, is KAGVTQTPRYLIKTRGQQVTLSCSPISGHRSVSWYQQTPGQGLQFLFEYFSETQRNKGNFPGRFSGRQFSNSRSEMNVSTLELGDSALYLCASSSGYSGRAGELFFGEGSRLTVL.

The V call is TRBV7-9, the J call TRBJ2-2; 8 bases fit TRBD2. From germline, CDR1 is SEHNR and CDR2 FQNEAQ (reference sequence). J gave up 3 bases and V 5 bases, and 8 bases lay outside the gene matches. This CDR3 region has 16 residues. Here the CDR3 DNA reads TGTGCCAGCAGCCCTCCGGGACTAGTTCACACCGGGGAGCTGTTTTTT. Translation: CASSPPGLVHTGELFF. Full variable domain (outside the CDR3, taken from reference TRBV7-9 and TRBJ2-2): DTGVSQNPRHKITKRGQNVTFRCDPISEHNRLYWYRQTLGQGPEFLTYFQNEAQLEKSRLLSDRFSAERPKGSFSTLEIQRTEQGDSAMYLCASSPPGLVHTGELFFGEGSRLTVL.

This clonotype was observed at least ten times. The J gene is TRBJ2-1, the V gene TRBV25-1; D uncertain. V gave up 7 bases and J gave up 5 bases, with 6 bases separating them. CDR3 length: 11 residues. CDR1 is MGHDK and CDR2 is SYGVNS in the germline V gene. CDR3 coding DNA: TGTGCCAGCAAAGAAAACAATGAGCAGTTCTTC. This codes for CASKENNEQFF.

This sequence joins TRBV3-1 and TRBJ2-2; maybe TRBD1 (5 bases). The germline CDR1 and CDR2 sequences are LGHDT and YNNKEL (reference sequence). V shed 5 bases and J shed 4 bases, with 11 bases lying between them. CDR3 length equals 14 residues. The CDR3 DNA is TGTGCCAGCAGCGACAGTTCGACCACCGGGGAGCTGTTTTTT. It translates to CASSDSSTTGELFF.

The table lists this clonotype with a few counts. This chain connects TRBV14 to TRBJ1-1; D unclear. The CDR3 consists of 15 residues. The V gene lost 1 base and the J gene lost 0 bases, with 9 bases spanning the gap. The V gene's germline CDR1 is SGHDN and CDR2 FVKESK. The CDR3 nucleotides read TGTGCCAGCAGCCAAGTCGGAGGGCTGAACACTGAAGCTTTCTTT. It is translated as CASSQVGGLNTEAFF.

The V and J genes are TRBV20-1 and TRBJ2-1; D possibly corresponds to TRBD2 (5 bases). This CDR3 has 13 residues. CDR1 and CDR2 from the germline V gene are DFQATT and SNEGSKA (reference sequence). The V end was cut by 3 bases, the J end by 7 bases, with 13 bases between. CDR3 region: CSASRLAGNEQFF. The DNA for the CDR3 is TGCAGTGCTAGCCGGCTAGCTGGAAATGAGCAGTTCTTC.

The chain has TRBV11-2 and TRBJ2-1; D may be TRBD1 (6 bases). Between the trimmed V and J ends, which lost 5 bases and 2 bases, there was a span of 19 bases. The CDR3 totals 17 residues. Germline-derived CDR1 and CDR2 are SGHAT and FQNNGV. The CDR3 is CASSVDSRGIPYNEQFF. CDR3 sequence (DNA): TGTGCCAGCAGCGTTGACTCGAGGGGGATTCCCTACAATGAGCAGTTCTTC. Full variable domain (outside the CDR3, taken from reference TRBV11-2 and TRBJ2-1): EAGVAQSPRYKIIEKRQSVAFWCNPISGHATLYWYQQILGQGPKLLIQFQNNGVVDDSQLPKDRFSAERLKGVDSTLKIQPAKLEDSAVYLCASSVDSRGIPYNEQFFGPGTRLTVL.

The gene calls are TRBV9 and TRBJ2-7, with 10 positions matching TRBD1. The CDR3 runs to 18 residues. Germline CDR1 and CDR2: SGDLS and YYNGEE. The ends lost 0 bases at V and 4 bases at J; junction bases unmatched: 13. The DNA of the CDR3 is TGTGCCAGCAGCGTAGGGGGACTGCCGGGACAGGGGATTTACGAGCAGTACTTC. Protein: CASSVGGLPGQGIYEQYF.

V usage is TRBV11-2 and J usage is TRBJ2-1; possibly TRBD1 for D (5 bases). V was cut by 1 base and J by 10 bases, with 11 bases left in between. The CDR3 contains 13 residues. Per germline, CDR1 SGHAT and CDR2 FQNNGV. Here the CDR3 reads CASSLGQGHEQFF. Written as DNA, the CDR3 is TGTGCCAGCAGCTTAGGTCAGGGTCACGAGCAGTTCTTC.

This clonotype was detected many times. The chain recombines TRBV5-1 with TRBJ2-3; 7 bases are a match to TRBD2. The CDR3 totals 14 residues. J lost 1 base, V lost 4 bases, and 3 bases had no gene match. CDR1 SGHRS and CDR2 YFSETQ come from the germline V gene. The DNA for the CDR3 is TGCGCCAGCAGCCAAACTAGCGGCACAGATACGCAGTATTTT. Its protein is CASSQTSGTDTQYF.

The J gene is TRBJ2-1, the V gene TRBV13, with D perhaps TRBD1 or TRBD2 (6 bases each). The germline CDR1 and CDR2 sequences are PRHDT and FYEKMQ (reference sequence). Trimming stripped 4 bases from V and 4 bases from J, with 14 bases between. The length of the CDR3 is 15 residues. CDR3 in amino acids: CASSSGGGSYNEQFF. The CDR3 nucleotides are TGTGCCAGCAGCTCTGGAGGGGGGTCTTACAATGAGCAGTTCTTC.

This clonotype has a handful of counts. This chain uses TRBV6-5 with TRBJ1-5, with D possibly being TRBD1 (5 bases). CDR3 length: 14 amino acids. Looked up from germline, CDR1 is MNHEY and CDR2 is SVGAGI. V shed 4 bases and J shed 4 bases, with 11 bases lying between them. CDR3: CASSWVDRNQPQHF. The CDR3 bases are TGTGCCAGCAGTTGGGTCGACAGAAATCAGCCCCAGCATTTT.

The chain uses TRBV12-3 or TRBV12-4 and TRBJ2-2; TRBD2 agrees at 7 bases. CDR3 length: 14 amino acids. V gave up 2 bases and J gave up 6 bases; unmatched junction bases: 3. CDR3 protein: CASSLRAGAGELFF. The CDR3 coding sequence is TGTGCCAGCAGTTTACGGGCGGGAGCCGGGGAGCTGTTTTTT.

This chain joins TRBV2 and TRBJ2-5; D gene unclear. The length of the CDR3 is 14 residues. Germline V gene sequence: CDR1 SNHLY, CDR2 FYNNEI. V was trimmed by 3 bases and J by 3 bases, leaving 11 bases between them. In DNA, the CDR3 is TGTGCCAGCAGTGACCGGCCCGCCGAAGAGACCCAGTACTTC. This encodes CASSDRPAEETQYF.

J is TRBJ2-1 and V is TRBV3-1; TRBD2 matches at 10 bases. Trimming cost V 11 bases and J 5 bases; bases outside gene matches: 12. CDR1 LGHDT and CDR2 YNNKEL come from the germline V gene (reference sequence). CDR3 length: 15 amino acids. CDR3 sequence (DNA): TGTGCCTGCTGCCTTGGACTAGCGGCCAACAATGAGCAGTTCTTC. Translation: CACCLGLAANNEQFF.

This clonotype has a handful of counts. The CDR3 spells CASGRGEADEQYF. CDR3 DNA sequence: TGTGCTAGTGGCCGGGGGGAGGCCGACGAGCAGTACTTC. The chain has TRBV12-5 and TRBJ2-7, with 7 nucleotides matching TRBD2. The CDR3 runs to 13 residues. Germline loops: CDR1 LGHNT, CDR2 FRNRAP. J gave up 5 bases and V 6 bases, and 7 bases lay outside the gene matches.

This clonotype was counted only a few times. The chain employs TRBV27 and TRBJ1-1; D gene ambiguous. Trimming removed 6 bases at V and 5 bases at J, with 13 bases between. There are 13 residues in the CDR3. CDR1 is MNHEY, CDR2 SMNVEV, per germline (reference sequence). The CDR3 loop reads CASRGYEWTEAFF. CDR3 in DNA: TGTGCCAGCAGAGGCTATGAGTGGACTGAAGCTTTCTTT.

This clonotype has a handful of counts. The genes are TRBV4-2 and TRBJ2-1, with D uncertain. Deletions cut 1 base from V and 6 bases from J, with 10 bases between. The germline V gene has CDR1 LGHNA and CDR2 YNFKEQ. The CDR3 loop spans 14 amino acids. CDR3 amino acids: CASSQALEGNEQFF. DNA for the CDR3: TGTGCCAGCAGCCAAGCCCTAGAAGGCAATGAGCAGTTCTTC.

There are many counts of this clonotype. This chain connects TRBV20-1 to TRBJ2-5; 7 nucleotides line up with TRBD1. V lost 0 bases, J lost 2 bases, and 3 bases stayed unmatched. Germline CDR1 and CDR2: DFQATT and SNEGSKA (reference sequence). The CDR3 length is 14 residues. The CDR3 sequence: CSAREGDRQETQYF. CDR3 coding DNA: TGCAGTGCTAGAGAGGGGGACAGACAAGAGACCCAGTACTTC.

This clonotype appeared a few times. The chain uses TRBV29-1 and TRBJ1-2; D not certain. The ends were cut back, 6 bases at V and 3 bases at J, with 8 bases in the middle. In germline, CDR1 is SQVTM, CDR2 ANQGSEA. The CDR3 runs 11 residues. CDR3 bases: TGCAGCGTCATCAGTGACTATGGCTACACCTTC. This sequence encodes CSVISDYGYTF.